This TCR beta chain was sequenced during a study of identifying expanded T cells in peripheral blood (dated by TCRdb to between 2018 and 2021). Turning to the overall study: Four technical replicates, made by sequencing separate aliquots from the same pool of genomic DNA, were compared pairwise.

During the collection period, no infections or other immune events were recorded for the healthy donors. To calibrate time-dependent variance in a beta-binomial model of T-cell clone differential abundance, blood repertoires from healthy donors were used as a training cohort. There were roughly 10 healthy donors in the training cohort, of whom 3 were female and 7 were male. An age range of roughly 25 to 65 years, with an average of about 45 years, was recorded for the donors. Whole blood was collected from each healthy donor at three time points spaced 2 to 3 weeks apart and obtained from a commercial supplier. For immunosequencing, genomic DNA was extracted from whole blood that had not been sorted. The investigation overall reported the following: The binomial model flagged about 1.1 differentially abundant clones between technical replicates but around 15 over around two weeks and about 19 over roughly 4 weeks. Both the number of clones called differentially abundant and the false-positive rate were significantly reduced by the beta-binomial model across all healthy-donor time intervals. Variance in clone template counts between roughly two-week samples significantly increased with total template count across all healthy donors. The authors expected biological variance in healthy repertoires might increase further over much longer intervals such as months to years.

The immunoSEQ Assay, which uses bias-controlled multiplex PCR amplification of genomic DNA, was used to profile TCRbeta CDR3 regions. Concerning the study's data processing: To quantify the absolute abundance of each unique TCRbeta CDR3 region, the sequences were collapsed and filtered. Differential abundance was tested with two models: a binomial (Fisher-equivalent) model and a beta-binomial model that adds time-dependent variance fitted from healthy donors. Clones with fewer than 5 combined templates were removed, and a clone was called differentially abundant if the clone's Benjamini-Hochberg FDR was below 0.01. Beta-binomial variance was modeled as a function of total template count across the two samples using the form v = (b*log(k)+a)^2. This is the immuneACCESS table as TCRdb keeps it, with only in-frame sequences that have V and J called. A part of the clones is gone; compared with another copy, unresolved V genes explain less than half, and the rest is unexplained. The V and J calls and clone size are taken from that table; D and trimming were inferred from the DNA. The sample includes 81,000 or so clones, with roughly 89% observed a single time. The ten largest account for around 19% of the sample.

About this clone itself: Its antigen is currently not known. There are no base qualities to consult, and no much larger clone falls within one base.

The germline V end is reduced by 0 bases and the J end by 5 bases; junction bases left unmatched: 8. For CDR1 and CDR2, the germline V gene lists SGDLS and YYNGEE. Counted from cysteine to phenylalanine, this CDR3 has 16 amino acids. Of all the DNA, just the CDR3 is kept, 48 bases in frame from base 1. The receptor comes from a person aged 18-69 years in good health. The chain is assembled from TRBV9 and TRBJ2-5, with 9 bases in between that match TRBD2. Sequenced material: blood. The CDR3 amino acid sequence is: CASSVGVAGEGETQYF. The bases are TGTGCCAGCAGCGTAGGGGTAGCGGGAGAGGGGGAGACCCAGTACTTC.